The T cell receptor (beta chain) described here comes from a study of graft-versus-host responses after intestinal transplantation. Study-level information: Recipients obtained multivisceral, liver-intestinal, or isolated intestinal transplants. General observations from the study: Recipient marrow harbored GvH clones, some of which surfaced first in ileum or blood. Individuals carrying graft-donor T cell macrochimerism showed high graft-versus-host to host-versus-graft clonal ratios in allografts.

After removal of 1 base from V and 3 bases from J, the junction contained 10 bases not matched to a gene. This CDR3 comprises 17 residues. Germline-derived CDR1 and CDR2 are SGHAT and FQNNGV. As for this clone: What it recognizes is unknown.

Sequencing used immunoSEQ multiplex PCR; TCRdb keeps in-frame clones, though not all of them. The sample lists about 120,000 clones, over 75% occurring once. This rearrangement joins TRBV11-2 to TRBJ1-2, with 8 bases lining up with TRBD1. This specimen was unstimulated CD4+ T cells sorted from spleen or lymph node cells, taken before intestinal transplant. This clonotype was obtained from a human donor who received an intestinal transplant. CDR3 loop: CASSLGYGKTGDYGYTF. The DNA of the CDR3 is TGTGCCAGCAGCTTAGGGTATGGGAAGACAGGGGACTATGGCTACACCTTC.